This passage covers 9 T cell receptor beta chains from one sample sequenced in a study of response to subunit inactivated influenza vaccine. TCRdb itself ran the RT-PCR reads through MiXCR, one entry per CDR3 protein. Seen here are about 300,000 distinct CDR3 sequences, about a fifth observed once, and the top ten hold approximately 10%. Sequencing used PBMCs from blood, obtained about 20 months after vaccination. These TCRs come from a man between 50 and 69 years old who received an inactivated influenza vaccine.

The V call is TRBV20-1, the J call TRBJ2-1; D remains ambiguous. Deletions cut 6 bases from V and 7 bases from J, with 16 bases between. The CDR3 consists of 13 residues. Germline V CDR1 and CDR2: DFQATT, SNEGSKA (reference sequence). DNA for the CDR3: TGCAGTGCCAGCTCTGTTAGGTGGAATGAGCAGTTCTTC. Its translation is CSASSVRWNEQFF.

This clonotype has only a few counts. The V call is TRBV20-1, the J call TRBJ1-3, with TRBD1 as a possible D gene (6 bases). The CDR3 sequence is 13 residues long. Trimming cost V 7 bases and J 4 bases, with 14 bases left between them. CDR1 and CDR2 from the germline V gene are DFQATT and SNEGSKA (reference sequence). CDR3 nucleotide sequence: TGCAGTGGGAGGTCCGGGACAGGAAACACCATATATTTT. This encodes CSGRSGTGNTIYF.

The chain combines TRBV29-1 with TRBJ1-1; tentatively, D is TRBD1 (5 bases). This CDR3 contains 13 residues. In germline, CDR1 is SQVTM, CDR2 ANQGSEA. V was cut by 4 bases and J by 3 bases, with 12 bases left in between. The DNA for the CDR3 is TGCAGCGTTGTGGCAGGGATTTACACTGAAGCTTTCTTT. Its translation is CSVVAGIYTEAFF.

This clonotype has just one count. The chain combines TRBV7-9 with TRBJ2-3; a weak D match, TRBD1 (5 bases). Germline V CDR1 and CDR2: SEHNR, FQNEAQ (reference sequence). The CDR3 totals 15 residues. V was pared by 3 bases and J by 4 bases, with 14 bases between. CDR3 region: CASSFAQGRSDTQYF. The CDR3 DNA follows: TGTGCCAGCAGCTTCGCGCAGGGCCGGTCAGATACGCAGTATTTT.

This clonotype has more than one count but fewer than ten. V usage is TRBV5-6 and J usage is TRBJ1-1; D gene uncertain. CDR1 and CDR2 from the germline V gene are SGHDT and YYEEEE. Trimming left V 0 bases short and J 5 bases short, with 8 bases between. The CDR3 has 13 residues. In nucleotides, the CDR3 is TGTGCCAGCAGCTTGGTTGGGAAGACTGAAGCTTTCTTT. Translation: CASSLVGKTEAFF.

In this sample, this clonotype turned up a few times. The gene calls are TRBV10-2 and TRBJ1-3, with D uncertain. In germline, CDR1 is WSHSY, CDR2 SAAADI. The V gene lost 7 bases and the J gene lost 0 bases, with 13 bases spanning the gap. This CDR3 comprises 15 residues. The CDR3 is CASKAGPRSGNTIYF. DNA of the CDR3: TGCGCCAGCAAGGCCGGGCCTCGCTCTGGAAACACCATATATTTT.

This sequence joins TRBV28 and TRBJ2-7; D is possibly TRBD1 (5 bases). Trimming pared 4 bases from V and 2 bases from J, leaving 18 bases between. CDR1 is MDHEN, CDR2 SYDVKM, per germline. This CDR3 has 16 residues. The DNA of the CDR3 is TGTGCCAGCAGTTCTCTACCCCTTTCGACAGCCTACGAGCAGTACTTC. Its translation: CASSSLPLSTAYEQYF. The entire variable domain, with the rest obtained from reference TRBV28 and TRBJ2-7, is as follows: DVKVTQSSRYLVKRTGEKVFLECVQDMDHENMFWYRQDPGLGLRLIYFSYDVKMKEKGDIPEGYSVSREKKERFSLILESASTNQTSMYLCASSSLPLSTAYEQYFGPGTRLTVT.

The rearrangement links TRBV24-1 to TRBJ2-7; D not resolved. The V gene lost 2 bases and the J gene lost 5 bases, with 12 bases spanning the gap. This CDR3 spans 14 amino acids. Per germline, CDR1 KGHDR and CDR2 SFDVKD. CDR3 sequence: CATSDSGRNHEQYF. DNA for the CDR3: TGTGCCACCAGTGATTCGGGCAGGAACCACGAGCAGTACTTC.

This clonotype occurred many times. The V call is TRBV5-1, the J call TRBJ2-1; D unclear. CDR1 is SGHRS and CDR2 is YFSETQ in the germline V gene. Trimming shortened V by 5 bases and J by 5 bases, and 8 bases separated the two germline ends. This CDR3 region has 12 residues. The CDR3 here is CASRGPDNEQFF. CDR3 sequence (DNA): TGCGCCAGCAGGGGCCCTGACAATGAGCAGTTCTTC.